This note documents a single T cell receptor beta chain sequence. No antigen is known for it. The sample comes from a study of shared clonotypes between healthy human individuals. Whole-study findings and limits: The study found lower generation probabilities in non-shared clonotypes than in those shared by all four donors. Generally, naive subsets came out with larger estimated richness than memory subsets. Only blood samples were collected, and tissue repertoires likely differ.

The CDR3 covers 14 residues. Trimming cost V 2 bases and J 8 bases; bases outside gene matches: 3. Germline V gene sequence: CDR1 SGHTA, CDR2 FQGNSA. Sequencing was performed with immunoSEQ multiplex PCR; in TCRdb, only in-frame clones are kept and a portion is missing. The sample gives 950,000 to 1,100,000 clones, more than 60% of which show up once; about 1.5% is in the top ten. Into CD45RA+ naive and CD45RA-negative memory subsets, the CD4+ cells were split. This TCR came from a man aged 18 to 29 in good health. The sequenced sample was memory CD4+ T cells sorted from blood. The subset was: CD45RA-negative fraction. The chain links TRBV7-2 to TRBJ2-4, with 10 bases lining up with TRBD2. CDR3 bases: TGTGCCAGCAGCTTAAGCGGGGGGGCCGACATTCAGTACTTC. Translating gives CASSLSGGADIQYF.